This paragraph reports one T cell receptor beta chain. What it recognizes is unknown. With 60 Vbeta and 13 Jbeta primers, the PCR was carried out. TCRdb's copy holds only in-frame clones and misses some; the assay was immunoSEQ multiplex PCR. The repertoire includes more than 110,000 clones, just over 70% of them detected once, and 1.5% to 2% sits in the top ten. The data were taken from a study of cytomegalovirus exposure and HLA in healthy donors. Findings and caveats of the study: A few chains linked to CMV were shown in vitro to be specific for CMV antigens. By a later analysis, the bulk of CMV-associated TCR beta chains appeared HLA-restricted.

This clonotype was obtained from a woman in her twenties or thirties in good health and CMV-seronegative. Sequenced: PBMCs.

Written as DNA, the CDR3 is TGTGCCAGCAGTGAAAGGGGGCGCGGCACCGGGGAGCTGTTTTTT. Translation: CASSERGRGTGELFF. The V call is TRBV2, the J call TRBJ2-2, with TRBD1 matching 7 bases. The germline V gene encodes CDR1 SNHLY and CDR2 FYNNEI. CDR3 length: 15 amino acids. Losses at the gene ends were 2 bases for V and 4 bases for J; bases not matched to a gene: 4.